This T cell receptor (beta chain) appears in the sequencing data of a study of cytomegalovirus exposure and HLA in healthy donors (dated by TCRdb to between 2016 and 2019). In terms of the full investigation: In an earlier analysis of approximately 500 of the donors, around 300 Gb of sequence data and some 100 million unique TCR beta sequences from about 179 million T cells were reported. An early release that covered fewer than 800 HLA-typed donors contained approximately 300 gigabases of sequencing data and tens of millions of unique TCR sequences. Among the approximately 420 genotyped donors, around 81% belonged to the genetic ancestry cluster associated with self-reported Caucasian donors. The study aimed to test whether cataloging public T cell receptors could reveal signatures of past pathogen exposure. The study profiled the T cell repertoires of hundreds of subjects by immunosequencing and related them to cytomegalovirus serostatus. A separate validation cohort of roughly 130 different subjects was used in addition to the approximately 640-subject first cohort. The study combined high-throughput TCR immunosequencing, statistical association of individual TCRs with disease status, and machine learning to predict cytomegalovirus infection status. A later analysis re-analyzed previously published TCR beta repertoires from 660 or so donors and added high-resolution HLA genotyping to study TCR occurrence patterns. Rather than drawing on any new phenotypic data, the later analysis identified candidate immune exposures from TCR beta sequences and the way those sequences occurred across donors. In an earlier analysis of 587 of the donors, high-throughput TCR beta sequencing was used to judge whether each TCR beta V gene segment behaved as functional or pseudogenic. Donor age, sex, ethnicity and CMV serostatus were collected together with the repertoire data. A later genetic analysis used genome-wide SNP genotypes for 398 of the 666 donors, treating that subset as a discovery cohort. Every discovery cohort repertoire had been produced on one sequencing platform. HLA typing included class I and class II loci at four-digit resolution. The number of typed donors differed by locus: about 620-630 for A, B, C, DRB1 and DQB1; some 540 for DQA1; around 610 for DPA1; and 400 to 480 for DPB1. A handful of DR-DQ haplotypes were treated as single units for association and clustering because of strong linkage in the cohort. On average, 235,054 unique TCR beta nucleotide sequences were sequenced per donor among a few hundred genotyped donors of the cohort, with about 17% of those sequences being non-productive. Paper-wide results and their limitations: In a later analysis, TCR association rates were found to vary across HLA loci, with the most associated TCRs seen for DRB1 alleles and the fewest for HLA-C alleles. Because counts were too low, more than 15 rarely observed V segments, including chromosome 9 orphons, were excluded from the earlier analysis of fewer than 650 of the donors. Three of the identified cytomegalovirus-associated TCR beta chains were confirmed in vitro to be specific for cytomegalovirus antigens. The authors suggested that the approach could potentially be extended to other disease states and immunological phenotypes. A later analysis associated roughly 17,000 TCR beta sequences with specific HLA alleles at a false discovery rate of 0.05. According to a later genetic analysis, donors in an Asian-associated ancestry cluster had fewer N-insertions in productive TCRs than the approximately 670-donor mean. V-gene and J-gene trimming of TCR beta chains was associated with a missense DCLRE1C variant in a later genetic analysis, and the association was replicated in an independent cohort. A total of 164 TCR beta chains were listed by the study as associated with cytomegalovirus. Some IMGT-functional V segments, including TRBV6-2 and TRBV6-3, could not be distinguished by the 87-base-pair reads and were therefore excluded. The sequencing pipeline was judged likely to have produced a cluster of highly shared sequence variants as a technical artifact. Cytomegalovirus status was reported to be diagnosed by the classifier with high specificity and sensitivity in both the original and validation cohorts. Because HLA typing was unavailable for some donors at each locus, only the typed subset was used in association tests. A further reported finding was that TCR beta sequences accurately predicted the HLA-A and HLA-B alleles for most subjects in the first cohort. The presence/absence analyses assumed that sequencing depth was roughly uniform across donors, and that assumption may not be true. Assigning TCR associations to individual alleles was difficult when HLA alleles, especially DR and DQ, strongly co-occurred. Most CMV-associated TCR beta chains appeared to be HLA-restricted in a later analysis, and the HLA associations seemed to be driven largely by CMV exposure. A later analysis reported that several top co-occurrence clusters appeared linked to parvovirus B19, influenza, CMV and Epstein-Barr virus. Compared with equally common non-associated chains, HLA-associated TCR beta chains in a later analysis were more clonally expanded and had lower generation probabilities. The only immune exposure information available for the cohort was CMV serostatus. In an earlier analysis of more than 450 of the donors, most TCR beta V segments were observed in productive rearrangements about 90% or about 30% of the time, broadly matching IMGT annotations. This cohort had only TCR beta chains sequenced, and the lack of alpha or paired-chain data limited which features could be detected. Most TCR sequences were observed very rarely across donors, whereas some public TCRs were present in many individuals. Linkage disequilibrium might explain the correlated functional status among segregating V segments, but an unknown experimental factor could not be ruled out.

Including the terminal cysteine and phenylalanine, the CDR3 comprises 15 residues. The kept DNA is CDR3 alone, 45 bases in frame from the first base. The germline V gene sets CDR1 to SGHDT and CDR2 to YYEEEE. The junction carries 15 bases between V and J, which are trimmed by 4 bases and 4 bases respectively. As to this clone: Its antigen is currently not known. Nothing much larger sits one base from this clone, and base qualities are not available.

Library preparation was by the immunoSEQ multiplex PCR assay. The multiplex PCR relied on a mix of 60 forward primers for TCR Vbeta segments and 13 reverse primers for TCR Jbeta segments. The CDR3 region of rearranged TCR beta genes was amplified from genomic DNA by a multiplex PCR assay. On the Illumina HiSeq System, the amplified TCR beta libraries were sequenced as 87-base-pair reads. As for the authors' bioinformatics: A later analysis tallied 75 million to 95 million unique TCR beta chains across the 666 repertoires, and some 12 million of those chains were shared by two or more donors. Raw reads were error-corrected and collapsed into unique sequences by a nearest-neighbor algorithm in which closely related sequences were merged to remove PCR and sequencing errors. V, D and J gene segments were assigned by aligning CDR3 sequences to IMGT reference sequences. Each retained sequence needed at least a six-nucleotide match to both a V gene segment and a J gene segment. A rearrangement counted as productive if the CDR3 had no stop codons and remained in frame with V and J, and every other rearrangement counted as non-productive. CDR3 was defined by IMGT convention, running from the second conserved V-encoded cysteine to the conserved J-encoded phenylalanine. The earlier analysis of 587 of the donors excluded any sequence lacking an unambiguous match to a single V gene segment. In an earlier analysis of more than 500 of the donors, a V segment was called functional when productive rearrangements were above 56.7%, and segregating when the standard deviation between donors exceeded 5%. A statistical classification framework was developed to diagnose cytomegalovirus status using the catalog of TCR beta chain sequences. A later analysis assigned V and J genes by comparing TCR nucleotide sequences with IMGT/GENE-DB human TR gene sequences. The TCRdist pipeline was used in a later analysis to assign CDR3 sequences and most-parsimonious VDJ recombination scenarios. In a later analysis, every TCR beta chain was defined by the combination of its CDR3 amino acid sequence and its V-gene family, and reads without a unique V-gene family were dropped. As a way to deal with suspected cross-contamination and a sequencing artifact, a later analysis dropped 450 to 600 nucleotide sequences that were highly shared and had low generation probability. A later analysis calculated a clonal expansion index for each public chain from normalized within-repertoire ranks of inferred template counts. In a later analysis, generation probabilities were computed with a VDJ recombination model fitted to out-of-frame rearrangements, and the resulting probabilities were checked against IGoR. A later analysis scored TCR-TCR, TCR-HLA and TCR-CMV co-occurrence with hypergeometric tests, applying a repertoire-size bias correction to TCR pairs. In a later analysis, false discovery rates were estimated by permuting HLA or CMV assignments 20 times. In a later analysis, co-occurring TCRs were grouped with DBSCAN, and TCRdist sequence similarity was added when clustering was performed within HLA-allele-positive subsets. Repertoires with fewer than 30,000 or more than 120,000 public chains were left out of co-occurrence clustering, as were about 5 repertoires with anomalous nucleotide sharing. TCRdb's version of the immuneACCESS table is confined to in-frame rearrangements and falls short of the full clone set. An unresolved V gene accounts for under half of the shortfall where checked; the remainder is of unknown origin. D and trimming were read from the DNA, whereas the V and J calls and clone size are those reported in that table. This sample comprises 200,000 to 250,000 clones, approximately 81% of them detected only once. The top ten clones comprise about 1.2% of the sample.

The cohort comprised 710 or so healthy bone marrow donors. Cohort members were all nominally healthy when sampled, although unrecorded immune exposures were likely present. CMV serostatus was positive for more than 250 and negative for about half of the roughly 700 cohort members, and was not recorded for this donor. A peripheral blood sample was provided by each donor, and peripheral blood mononuclear cells were used for TCR beta sequencing. The Qiagen DNeasy Blood Extraction Kit was used to extract genomic DNA from the blood cell samples. This receptor was taken from a human donor in good health. The sequenced sample consisted of PBMCs. The rearrangement combines TRBV5-6 with TRBJ1-5; perhaps TRBD1 is the D gene, with 5 bases matching. For the CDR3, the sequence is CASSVRWQGNQPQHF. The DNA is TGTGCCAGCAGCGTCCGTTGGCAGGGAAATCAGCCCCAGCATTTT.